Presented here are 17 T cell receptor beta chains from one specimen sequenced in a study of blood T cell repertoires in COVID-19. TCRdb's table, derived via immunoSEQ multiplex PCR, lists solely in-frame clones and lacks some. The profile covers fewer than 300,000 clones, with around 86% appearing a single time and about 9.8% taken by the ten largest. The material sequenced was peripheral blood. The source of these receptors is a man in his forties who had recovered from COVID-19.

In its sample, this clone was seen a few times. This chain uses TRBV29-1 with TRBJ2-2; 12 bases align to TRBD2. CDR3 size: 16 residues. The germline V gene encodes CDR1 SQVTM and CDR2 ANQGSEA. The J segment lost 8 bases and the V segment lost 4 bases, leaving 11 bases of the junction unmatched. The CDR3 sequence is CSVVRTSGNLRGELFF. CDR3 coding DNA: TGCAGCGTTGTAAGGACTAGCGGGAACTTACGTGGGGAGCTGTTTTTT.

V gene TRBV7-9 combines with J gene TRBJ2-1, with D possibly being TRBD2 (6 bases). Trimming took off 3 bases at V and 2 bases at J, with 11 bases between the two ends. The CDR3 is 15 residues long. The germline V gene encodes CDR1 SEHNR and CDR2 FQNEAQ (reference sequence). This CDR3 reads CASSLEGGAYNEQFF. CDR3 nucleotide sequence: TGTGCCAGCAGCTTGGAGGGCGGGGCCTACAATGAGCAGTTCTTC.

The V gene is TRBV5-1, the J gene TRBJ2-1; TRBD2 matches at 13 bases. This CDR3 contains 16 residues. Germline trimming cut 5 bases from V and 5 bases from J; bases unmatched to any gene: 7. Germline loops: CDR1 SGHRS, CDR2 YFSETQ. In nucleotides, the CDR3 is TGCGCCAGCAGGGACGGACTAGCGGGAGTCCACAATGAGCAGTTCTTC. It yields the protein CASRDGLAGVHNEQFF.

Here the CDR3 reads CASSLRGSYNSPLHF. In DNA, the CDR3 is TGTGCCAGCAGCTTGCGGGGCTCCTATAATTCACCCCTCCACTTT. The rearrangement uses TRBV5-4 and TRBJ1-6; D is unclear. There are 15 residues in the CDR3. Germline-derived CDR1 and CDR2 are SGHNT and YYREEE (reference sequence). V lost 1 base and J 0 bases, leaving 5 bases between the germline ends.

The CDR3: CSVGAGINEKLFF. The DNA of the CDR3 is TGCAGCGTTGGGGCGGGTATTAATGAAAAACTGTTTTTT. The chain joins TRBV29-1 to TRBJ1-4; D gene uncertain. V gave up 4 bases and J gave up 4 bases, with 10 bases separating them. From germline, CDR1 is SQVTM and CDR2 ANQGSEA. The CDR3 totals 13 residues.

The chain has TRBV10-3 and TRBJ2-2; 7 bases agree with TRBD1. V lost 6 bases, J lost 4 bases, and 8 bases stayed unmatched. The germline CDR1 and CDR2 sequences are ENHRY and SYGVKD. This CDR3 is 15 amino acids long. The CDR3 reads CAIRRTGSGTGELFF. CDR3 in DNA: TGTGCCATCAGACGGACAGGTTCGGGCACCGGGGAGCTGTTTTTT.

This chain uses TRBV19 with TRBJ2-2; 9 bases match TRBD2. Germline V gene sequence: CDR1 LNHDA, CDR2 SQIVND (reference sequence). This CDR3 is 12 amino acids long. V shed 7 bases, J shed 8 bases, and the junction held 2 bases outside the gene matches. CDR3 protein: CASNLAGGELFF. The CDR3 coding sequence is TGTGCCAGTAATCTAGCGGGGGGGGAGCTGTTTTTT.

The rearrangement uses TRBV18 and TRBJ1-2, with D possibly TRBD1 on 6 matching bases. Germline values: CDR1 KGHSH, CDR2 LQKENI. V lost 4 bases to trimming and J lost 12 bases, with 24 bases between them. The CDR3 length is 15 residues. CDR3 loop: CASSRYGQPADRDTF. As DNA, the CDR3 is TGTGCCAGCTCACGATACGGACAGCCTGCCGACCGGGACACCTTC.

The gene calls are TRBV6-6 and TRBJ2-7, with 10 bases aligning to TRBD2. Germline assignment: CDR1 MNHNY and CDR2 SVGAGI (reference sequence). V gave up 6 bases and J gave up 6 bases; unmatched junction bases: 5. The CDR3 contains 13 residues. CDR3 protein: CASREREGGEQYF. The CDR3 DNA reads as TGTGCCAGCAGAGAGCGGGAGGGCGGCGAGCAGTACTTC.

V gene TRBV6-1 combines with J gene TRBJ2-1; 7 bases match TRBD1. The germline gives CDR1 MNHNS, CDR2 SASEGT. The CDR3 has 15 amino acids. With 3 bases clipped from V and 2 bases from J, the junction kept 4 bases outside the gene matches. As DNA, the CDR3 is TGTGCCAGCAGTGACGGGACAGTTGCCTACAATGAGCAGTTCTTC. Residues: CASSDGTVAYNEQFF.

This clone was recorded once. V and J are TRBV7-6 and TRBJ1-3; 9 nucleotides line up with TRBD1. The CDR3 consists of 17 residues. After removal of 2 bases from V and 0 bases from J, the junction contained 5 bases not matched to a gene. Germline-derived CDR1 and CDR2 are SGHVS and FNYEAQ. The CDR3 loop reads CASSLRQGVDSGNTIYF. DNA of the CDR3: TGTGCCAGCAGCTTACGACAGGGGGTAGACTCTGGAAACACCATATATTTT. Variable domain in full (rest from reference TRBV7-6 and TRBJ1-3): GAGVSQSPRYKVTKRGQDVALRCDPISGHVSLYWYRQALGQGPEFLTYFNYEAQQDKSGLPNDRFSAERPEGSISTLTIQRTEQRDSAMYRCASSLRQGVDSGNTIYFGEGSWLTVV.

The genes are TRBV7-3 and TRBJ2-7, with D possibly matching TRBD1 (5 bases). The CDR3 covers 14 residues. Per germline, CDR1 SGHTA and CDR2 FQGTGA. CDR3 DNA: TGTGCCAGCAGCCCAACCCCTACGAGCTCCCCACCAGGGGTC. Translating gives CASSPTPTSSPPGV.

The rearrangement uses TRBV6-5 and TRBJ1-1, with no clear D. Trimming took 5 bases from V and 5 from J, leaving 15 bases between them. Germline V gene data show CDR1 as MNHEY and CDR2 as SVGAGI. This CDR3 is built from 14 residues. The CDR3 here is CASSRDPPGTEAFF. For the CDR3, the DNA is TGTGCCAGCAGTCGCGACCCTCCGGGGACTGAAGCTTTCTTT.

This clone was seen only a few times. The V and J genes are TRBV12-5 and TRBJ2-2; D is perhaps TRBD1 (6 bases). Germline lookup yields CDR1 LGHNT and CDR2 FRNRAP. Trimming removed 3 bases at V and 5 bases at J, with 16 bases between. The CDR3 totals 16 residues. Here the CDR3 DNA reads TGTGCTAGTGGTTTCCCAGGGGCTGCGAGTACCGGGGAGCTGTTTTTT. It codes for CASGFPGAASTGELFF.

The CDR3 reads CASAGTGSYEQYF. The CDR3, as DNA: TGCGCCAGCGCCGGGACAGGGTCCTACGAGCAGTACTTC. This chain joins TRBV5-1 and TRBJ2-7; 9 bases are a match to TRBD1. There are 13 residues in the CDR3. CDR1 and CDR2 (germline): SGHRS, YFSETQ. V shed 7 bases and J 1 base; nucleotides not matched to a gene: 3.

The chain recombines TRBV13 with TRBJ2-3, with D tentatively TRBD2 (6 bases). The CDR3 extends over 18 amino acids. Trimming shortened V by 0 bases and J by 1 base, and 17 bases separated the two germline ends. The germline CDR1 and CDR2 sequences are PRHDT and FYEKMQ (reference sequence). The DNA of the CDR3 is TGTGCCAGCAGCTTAGGGCCCACTAGCAGCGATCGCACAGATACGCAGTATTTT. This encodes CASSLGPTSSDRTDTQYF. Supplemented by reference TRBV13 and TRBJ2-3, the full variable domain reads AAGVIQSPRHLIKEKRETATLKCYPIPRHDTVYWYQQGPGQDPQFLISFYEKMQSDKGSIPDRFSAQQFSDYHSELNMSSLELGDSALYFCASSLGPTSSDRTDTQYFGPGTRLTVL.

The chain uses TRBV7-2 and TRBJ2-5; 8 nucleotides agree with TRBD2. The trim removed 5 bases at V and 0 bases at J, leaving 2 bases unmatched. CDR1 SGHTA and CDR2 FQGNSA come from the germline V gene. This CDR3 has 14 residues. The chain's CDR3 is CASSHSGNQETQYF. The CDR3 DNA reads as TGTGCCAGCAGCCATAGCGGGAACCAAGAGACCCAGTACTTC.